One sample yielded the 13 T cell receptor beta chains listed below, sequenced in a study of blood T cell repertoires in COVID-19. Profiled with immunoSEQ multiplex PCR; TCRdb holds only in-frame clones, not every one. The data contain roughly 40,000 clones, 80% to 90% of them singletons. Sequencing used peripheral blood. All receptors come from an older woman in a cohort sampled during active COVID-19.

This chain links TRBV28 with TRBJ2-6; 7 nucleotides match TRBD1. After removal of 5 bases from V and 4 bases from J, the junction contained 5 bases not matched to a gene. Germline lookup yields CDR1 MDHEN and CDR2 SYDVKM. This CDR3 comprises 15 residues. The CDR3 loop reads CASSLPGQGANVLTF. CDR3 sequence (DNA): TGTGCCAGCAGTCTACCGGGACAGGGGGCCAACGTCCTGACTTTC. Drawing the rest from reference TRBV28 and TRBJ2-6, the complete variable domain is DVKVTQSSRYLVKRTGEKVFLECVQDMDHENMFWYRQDPGLGLRLIYFSYDVKMKEKGDIPEGYSVSREKKERFSLILESASTNQTSMYLCASSLPGQGANVLTFGAGSRLTVL.

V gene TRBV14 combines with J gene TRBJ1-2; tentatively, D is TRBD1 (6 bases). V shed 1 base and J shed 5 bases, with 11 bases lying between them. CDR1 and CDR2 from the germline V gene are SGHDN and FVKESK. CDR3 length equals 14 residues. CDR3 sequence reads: CASSQGGQQYGYTF. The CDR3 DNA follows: TGTGCCAGCAGCCAAGGTGGACAGCAGTATGGCTACACCTTC.

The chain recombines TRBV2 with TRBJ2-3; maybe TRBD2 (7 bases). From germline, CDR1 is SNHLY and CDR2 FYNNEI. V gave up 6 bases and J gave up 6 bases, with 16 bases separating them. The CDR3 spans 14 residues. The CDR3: CASRRGRGGDTQYF. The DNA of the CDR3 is TGTGCCAGCAGGAGGGGTAGGGGGGGTGATACGCAGTATTTT.

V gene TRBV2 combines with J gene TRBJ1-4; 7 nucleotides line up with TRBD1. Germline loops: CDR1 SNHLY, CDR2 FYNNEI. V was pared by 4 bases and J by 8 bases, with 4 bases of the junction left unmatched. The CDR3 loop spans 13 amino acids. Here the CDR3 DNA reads TGTGCCAGCAGTGGCGACAGGGACGAAAAACTGTTTTTT. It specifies CASSGDRDEKLFF.

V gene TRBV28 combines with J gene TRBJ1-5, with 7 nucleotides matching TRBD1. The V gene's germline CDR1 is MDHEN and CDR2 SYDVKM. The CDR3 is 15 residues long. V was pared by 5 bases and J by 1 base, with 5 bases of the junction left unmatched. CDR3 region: CASSMRQGSNQPQHF. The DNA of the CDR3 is TGTGCCAGCAGTATGCGACAGGGCAGCAATCAGCCCCAGCATTTT.

The CDR3 sequence is CAWSRLAGGYEQYF. The CDR3 DNA sequence: TGTGCCTGGAGTAGGCTAGCGGGAGGATACGAGCAGTACTTC. The chain has TRBV30 and TRBJ2-7; 11 positions match TRBD2. The germline gives CDR1 GTSNPN, CDR2 SVGIG (reference sequence). The CDR3 consists of 14 residues. After removal of 2 bases from V and 4 bases from J, the junction contained 4 bases not matched to a gene. Using reference TRBV30 and TRBJ2-7 for the parts outside the CDR3, the full variable domain is SQTIHQWPATLVQPVGSPLSLECTVEGTSNPNLYWYRQAAGRGLQLLFYSVGIGQISSEVPQNLSASRPQDRQFILSSKKLLLSDSGFYLCAWSRLAGGYEQYFGPGTRLTVT.

The CDR3 DNA follows: TGTGCCAGCAGCCAACTAGCGGGATCAGGCAATGAGCAGTTCTTC. This gives the protein CASSQLAGSGNEQFF. The V gene is TRBV3-1 (or the pseudogene TRBV3-2), the J gene TRBJ2-1, with 9 bases lining up with TRBD2. V trimming: 2 bases; J trimming: 6 bases; junction bases outside the gene matches: 5. The germline V gene has CDR1 LGHDT and CDR2 YNNKEL (reference sequence). The CDR3 sequence is 15 residues long.

The CDR3 here is CASSFHTDTEAFF. The DNA of the CDR3 is TGTGCCAGCAGCTTTCATACAGACACTGAAGCTTTCTTT. V gene TRBV5-5 combines with J gene TRBJ1-1; no definite D call. Trimming pared 2 bases from V and 3 bases from J, leaving 8 bases between. The CDR3 is made up of 13 amino acids. The germline V gene has CDR1 SGHKS and CDR2 YYEKEE (reference sequence).

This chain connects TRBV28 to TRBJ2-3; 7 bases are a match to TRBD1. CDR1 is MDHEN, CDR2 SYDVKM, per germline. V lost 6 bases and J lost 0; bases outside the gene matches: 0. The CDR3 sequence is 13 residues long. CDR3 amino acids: CASRDRSTDTQYF. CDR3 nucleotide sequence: TGTGCCAGCAGGGACAGGAGCACAGATACGCAGTATTTT.

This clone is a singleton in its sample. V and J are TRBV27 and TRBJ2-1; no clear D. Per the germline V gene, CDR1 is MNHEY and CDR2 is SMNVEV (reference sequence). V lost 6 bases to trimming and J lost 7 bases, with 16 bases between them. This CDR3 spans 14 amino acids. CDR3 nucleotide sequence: TGTGCCAGCAGCTGGAAGCGTCGTCTGAATGAGCAGTTCTTC. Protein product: CASSWKRRLNEQFF.

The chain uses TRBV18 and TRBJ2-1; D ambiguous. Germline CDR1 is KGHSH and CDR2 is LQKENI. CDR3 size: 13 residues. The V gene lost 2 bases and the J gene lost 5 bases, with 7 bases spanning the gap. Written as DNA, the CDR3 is TGTGCCAGCTCACCATCAGGTGACAATGAGCAGTTCTTC. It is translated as CASSPSGDNEQFF.

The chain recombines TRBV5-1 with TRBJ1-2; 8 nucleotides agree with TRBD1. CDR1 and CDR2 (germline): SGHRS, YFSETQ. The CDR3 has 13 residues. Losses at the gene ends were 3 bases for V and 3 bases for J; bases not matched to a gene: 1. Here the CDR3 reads CASSSTGDYGYTF. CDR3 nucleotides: TGCGCCAGCAGCTCGACAGGGGACTATGGCTACACCTTC.

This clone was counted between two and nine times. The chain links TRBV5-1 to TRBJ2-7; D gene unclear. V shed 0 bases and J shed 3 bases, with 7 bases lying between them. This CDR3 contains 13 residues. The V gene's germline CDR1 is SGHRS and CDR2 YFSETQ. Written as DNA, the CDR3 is TGCGCCAGCAGCTTGGAGATAGACTACGAGCAGTACTTC. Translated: CASSLEIDYEQYF. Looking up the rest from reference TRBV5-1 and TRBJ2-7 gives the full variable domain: KAGVTQTPRYLIKTRGQQVTLSCSPISGHRSVSWYQQTPGQGLQFLFEYFSETQRNKGNFPGRFSGRQFSNSRSEMNVSTLELGDSALYLCASSLEIDYEQYFGPGTRLTVT.